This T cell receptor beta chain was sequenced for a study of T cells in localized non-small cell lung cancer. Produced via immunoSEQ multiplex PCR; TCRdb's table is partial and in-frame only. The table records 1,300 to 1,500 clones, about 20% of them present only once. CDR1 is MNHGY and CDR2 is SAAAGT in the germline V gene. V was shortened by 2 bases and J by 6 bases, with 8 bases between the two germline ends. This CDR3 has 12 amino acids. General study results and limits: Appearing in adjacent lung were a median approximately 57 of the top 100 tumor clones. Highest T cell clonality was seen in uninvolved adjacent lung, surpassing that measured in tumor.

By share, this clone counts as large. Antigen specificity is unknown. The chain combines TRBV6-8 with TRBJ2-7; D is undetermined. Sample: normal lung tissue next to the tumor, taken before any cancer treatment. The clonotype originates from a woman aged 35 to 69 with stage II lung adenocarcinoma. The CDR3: CASSYRDGEQYF. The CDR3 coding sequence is TGTGCCAGCAGTTACAGGGATGGCGAGCAGTACTTC.